A single sample is the source of the 27 T cell receptor beta chains below, sequenced in a study of T cell responses to AZD1222 COVID-19 vaccine. Sequenced by immunoSEQ multiplex PCR; TCRdb stores in-frame clones only, minus some. Of about 100,000 clones listed, approximately 89% are singletons. The source material was peripheral blood, sampled on day 0 of AZD1222 vaccination. The origin of the receptors is an adult in good health.

This chain uses TRBV11-2 with TRBJ1-1; D unresolved. The CDR3 spans 14 residues. With 5 bases removed from V and 4 bases from J, the gap between germline ends came to 14 bases. The V gene's germline CDR1 is SGHAT and CDR2 FQNNGV. DNA for the CDR3: TGTGCCAGCAGCCTCTCAACCCGGGGCACTGAAGCTTTCTTT. Amino acid sequence: CASSLSTRGTEAFF.

The chain joins TRBV6-1 to TRBJ1-2; D is uncertain. The V and J ends lost 5 bases and 4 bases respectively, with 17 bases between them. This CDR3 has 15 residues. Germline CDR1 and CDR2: MNHNS and SASEGT. DNA for the CDR3: TGTGCCAGCAGTCCCTTGGGGTTGGCTGGCTATGGCTACACCTTC. Its protein product is CASSPLGLAGYGYTF.

This clone was observed a handful of times. This chain links TRBV5-1 with TRBJ2-5; no firm D call. V was trimmed by 0 bases and J by 1 base, leaving 7 bases between them. The length of the CDR3 is 14 residues. CDR1 is SGHRS, CDR2 YFSETQ, per germline. As DNA, the CDR3 is TGCGCCAGCAGCTTGGTCCCAAGCCAAGAGACCCAGTACTTC. This sequence encodes CASSLVPSQETQYF.

The genes are TRBV7-2 and TRBJ2-3, with 10 bases that match TRBD2. The CDR3 loop spans 17 amino acids. V dropped 5 bases and J dropped 3; count of bases not matched to a gene: 11. Germline V CDR1 and CDR2: SGHTA, FQGNSA. The CDR3 nucleotides read TGTGCCAGCAGCCCCGTCGGTAGCGGGGGGATGACAGATACGCAGTATTTT. Its translation is CASSPVGSGGMTDTQYF.

J is TRBJ1-4 and V is TRBV18; TRBD1 is a possible D gene (6 bases). Germline CDR1 reads KGHSH; CDR2 reads LQKENI. CDR3 size: 18 residues. The V and J ends lost 3 bases and 7 bases respectively, with 24 bases between them. DNA of the CDR3: TGTGCCAGCTCACCGTTTGTCGGGAGACAGGTCCGAGGTGAAAAACTGTTTTTT. This encodes CASSPFVGRQVRGEKLFF. The complete variable domain, with remaining parts taken from reference TRBV18 and TRBJ1-4, reads NAGVMQNPRHLVRRRGQEARLRCSPMKGHSHVYWYRQLPEEGLKFMVYLQKENIIDESGMPKERFSAEFPKEGPSILRIQQVVRGDSAAYFCASSPFVGRQVRGEKLFFGSGTQLSVL.

The chain is built from TRBV19 and TRBJ2-1; 7 bases agree with TRBD2. V shed 10 bases, J shed 10 bases, and the junction held 1 base outside the gene matches. The CDR3 runs 9 residues. CDR1 LNHDA and CDR2 SQIVND come from the germline V gene (reference sequence). CDR3 DNA sequence: TGTGCCATCGGGGGGGAGCAGTTCTTC. Its translation: CAIGGEQFF.

The rearrangement joins TRBV11-2 to TRBJ1-6; D not resolved. V lost 4 bases, J lost 5 bases, and 18 bases lay in between. Germline-derived CDR1 and CDR2 are SGHAT and FQNNGV. There are 17 residues in the CDR3. CDR3 region: CASSSHDRAGDNSPLHF. CDR3 DNA sequence: TGTGCCAGCAGCTCCCACGATCGGGCGGGAGATAATTCACCCCTCCACTTT.

J is TRBJ1-3 and V is TRBV6-5; possible D gene TRBD1, 5 bases. Trimming removed 6 bases at V and 0 bases at J, with 12 bases between. This CDR3 region has 15 residues. From germline, CDR1 is MNHEY and CDR2 SVGAGI. CDR3 amino acids: CASSLSTVSGNTIYF. CDR3 DNA sequence: TGTGCCAGCAGCCTCTCGACAGTCTCTGGAAACACCATATATTTT.

This chain uses TRBV5-6 with TRBJ2-7; D may match TRBD1 or TRBD2 (5 bases each). V was shortened by 4 bases and J by 0 bases, with 11 bases between the two germline ends. The CDR3 runs 14 residues. Looked up from germline, CDR1 is SGHDT and CDR2 is YYEEEE. CDR3 protein: CASSISGSSYEQYF. CDR3 nucleotides: TGTGCCAGCAGCATTTCAGGGAGCTCCTACGAGCAGTACTTC.

The V call is TRBV7-2, the J call TRBJ1-1; no definite D call. Trimming shortened V by 1 base and J by 5 bases, and 14 bases separated the two germline ends. This CDR3 comprises 15 residues. Germline lookup yields CDR1 SGHTA and CDR2 FQGNSA. The CDR3: CASSLDRVGRTEAFF. Written as DNA, the CDR3 is TGTGCCAGCAGCTTAGATAGGGTTGGGCGAACTGAAGCTTTCTTT. Drawing the rest from reference TRBV7-2 and TRBJ1-1, the complete variable domain is GAGVSQSPSNKVTEKGKDVELRCDPISGHTALYWYRQSLGQGLEFLIYFQGNSAPDKSGLPSDRFSAERTGGSVSTLTIQRTQQEDSAVYLCASSLDRVGRTEAFFGQGTRLTVV.

This clone appeared a few times. The V and J genes are TRBV19 and TRBJ1-5; D is undetermined. Germline V gene lookup returns CDR1 LNHDA and CDR2 SQIVND (reference sequence). V was clipped by 1 base and J by 5 bases, with 9 bases between them. The CDR3 runs 14 residues. CDR3 coding DNA: TGTGCCAGTAGTATAGGGGGATCTGATCAGCCCCAGCATTTT. This encodes CASSIGGSDQPQHF.

The chain combines TRBV5-5 with TRBJ1-6; D call uncertain. CDR1 and CDR2 from the germline V gene are SGHKS and YYEKEE (reference sequence). The CDR3 is 16 residues long. V was clipped by 4 bases and J by 4 bases, with 15 bases between them. In DNA, the CDR3 is TGTGCCAGCAGCGGACGCCCCGGACTATATAATTCACCCCTCCACTTT. The encoded protein is CASSGRPGLYNSPLHF.

The chain employs TRBV4-1 and TRBJ1-5, with TRBD1 matching over 7 bases. The junction had 14 bases not matched to a gene; V was cut back by 4 bases and J by 8 bases. Germline V gene sequence: CDR1 MGHRA, CDR2 YSYEKL. The CDR3 is 16 residues long. The CDR3 is CASSPRQGLILEPQHF. The DNA for the CDR3 is TGCGCCAGCAGCCCCAGACAGGGCCTTATTTTGGAGCCCCAGCATTTT.

Comment on this clone: The sample has other DNA sequences that encode this CDR3 too. The genes are TRBV7-2 and TRBJ1-4; D gene ambiguous. CDR1 and CDR2 (germline): SGHTA, FQGNSA. The germline V and J ends were trimmed by 1 base and 8 bases, with 11 bases remaining between them. The CDR3 loop spans 14 amino acids. As DNA, the CDR3 is TGTGCCAGCAGCTTAGGGGCGAGAGGAGAAAAACTGTTTTTT. This gives the protein CASSLGARGEKLFF.

The V gene is TRBV10-3, the J gene TRBJ2-7; the match to TRBD1 covers 9 bases. The CDR3 sequence is 15 residues long. Looked up from germline, CDR1 is ENHRY and CDR2 is SYGVKD. After removal of 0 bases from V and 1 base from J, the junction contained 1 base not matched to a gene. CDR3 bases: TGTGCCATCAGTGAGTCCGACAGGGGGTCCTACGAGCAGTACTTC. Its protein product is CAISESDRGSYEQYF.

V usage is TRBV7-9 and J usage is TRBJ1-2; D ambiguous. Per the germline V gene, CDR1 is SEHNR and CDR2 is FQNEAQ (reference sequence). Between the trimmed V and J ends, which lost 4 bases and 4 bases, there was a span of 7 bases. This CDR3 spans 12 amino acids. Written as DNA, the CDR3 is TGTGCCAGCAGCTACGCCCGCTATGGCTACACCTTC. Protein product: CASSYARYGYTF.

The rearrangement joins TRBV7-9 to TRBJ1-4; D possibly corresponds to TRBD1 (6 bases). The length of the CDR3 is 13 residues. Germline V gives CDR1 SEHNR, CDR2 FQNEAQ (reference sequence). V gave up 4 bases and J gave up 8 bases, with 11 bases separating them. The CDR3 coding sequence is TGTGCCAGCAGCTCACCGAGGGGGGAAAAACTGTTTTTT. Translating gives CASSSPRGEKLFF.

CDR3 region: CASSPTLLRPGQGTYEQYF. CDR3 bases: TGCGCCAGCAGCCCAACCCTGCTCAGGCCGGGACAGGGGACCTACGAGCAGTACTTC. V gene TRBV4-1 combines with J gene TRBJ2-7; 10 bases align to TRBD1. V lost 4 bases to trimming and J lost 2 bases; unmatched junction nucleotides: 17. This CDR3 comprises 19 residues. Germline V gene lookup returns CDR1 MGHRA and CDR2 YSYEKL.

This clone came up a few times. The CDR3 protein is CSASGGEYRERDTPPSGNTIYF. The CDR3, as DNA: TGCAGTGCTAGTGGAGGGGAGTACAGGGAGAGGGACACACCACCCTCTGGAAACACCATATATTTT. The rearrangement links TRBV20-1 to TRBJ1-3; TRBD1 is a possible D gene (6 bases). CDR3 length: 22 residues. The V gene's germline CDR1 is DFQATT and CDR2 SNEGSKA (reference sequence). V was trimmed by 3 bases and J by 0 bases, leaving 33 bases between them.

This clone was seen only a few times. J is TRBJ1-3 and V is TRBV7-2, with TRBD1 matching over 12 bases. This CDR3 has 15 residues. Per the germline V gene, CDR1 is SGHTA and CDR2 is FQGNSA. V trimming: 5 bases; J trimming: 7 bases; junction bases outside the gene matches: 6. In DNA form, the CDR3 reads TGTGCCAGCAGCGCCGGGACAGGGGGCAGGAACACCATATATTTT. This gives the protein CASSAGTGGRNTIYF.

The DNA for the CDR3 is TGTGCCAGCAGCTCCCGACAGCTCTATAATTCACCCCTCCACTTT. This sequence encodes CASSSRQLYNSPLHF. The chain carries TRBV7-8 and TRBJ1-6, with D possibly matching TRBD1 (5 bases). V was clipped by 4 bases and J by 3 bases, with 10 bases between them. Germline V gene lookup returns CDR1 SGHVS and CDR2 FQNEAQ. The CDR3 extends over 15 amino acids.

This chain uses TRBV25-1 with TRBJ2-6; D not certain. The V gene lost 3 bases and the J gene lost 2 bases, with 8 bases spanning the gap. Germline-derived CDR1 and CDR2 are MGHDK and SYGVNS. The CDR3 is 15 residues long. The CDR3 protein is CASSDERAGANVLTF. CDR3 bases: TGTGCCAGCAGTGACGAACGAGCTGGGGCCAACGTCCTGACTTTC.

The V and J genes are TRBV7-8 and TRBJ1-1, with a tentative D call TRBD1 (5 bases). In germline, CDR1 is SGHVS, CDR2 FQNEAQ. This CDR3 region has 15 residues. Trimming cost V 1 base and J 1 base, with 10 bases left between them. The CDR3 DNA sequence: TGTGCCAGCAGCTTAGTGAGGGGCCAGAACACTGAAGCTTTCTTT. The encoded protein is CASSLVRGQNTEAFF.

This sequence joins TRBV20-1 and TRBJ2-7, with 9 bases matching TRBD2. The V segment lost 3 bases and the J segment 4 bases; nucleotides outside the gene matches: 13. The CDR3 length is 16 residues. Per the germline V gene, CDR1 is DFQATT and CDR2 is SNEGSKA (reference sequence). The CDR3 loop reads CSASPFSGSLMYEQYF. CDR3 nucleotide sequence: TGCAGTGCTAGTCCTTTTAGCGGGAGTCTAATGTACGAGCAGTACTTC.

The chain links TRBV20-1 to TRBJ1-1; the match to TRBD1 covers 7 bases. Trimming cost V 1 base and J 10 bases; bases outside gene matches: 3. The germline V gene encodes CDR1 DFQATT and CDR2 SNEGSKA (reference sequence). The CDR3 has 11 amino acids. The CDR3 nucleotides are TGCAGTGCTAGAGGACAGGGATCAGCTTTCTTT. Protein sequence: CSARGQGSAFF.

This clone showed up just once. The chain links TRBV4-1 to TRBJ2-2; maybe TRBD2 (5 bases). CDR3 length: 18 amino acids. V was pared by 0 bases and J by 0 bases, with 14 bases between. Germline values: CDR1 MGHRA, CDR2 YSYEKL. DNA for the CDR3: TGCGCCAGCAGCCAAGAAATTGAGGGATCCACGAACACCGGGGAGCTGTTTTTT. This gives the protein CASSQEIEGSTNTGELFF.

V gene TRBV28 combines with J gene TRBJ1-5; TRBD1 matches 11 bases. The CDR3 totals 16 residues. Unmatched junction bases numbered 6, after V lost 1 base and J lost 7 bases. CDR1 is MDHEN and CDR2 is SYDVKM in the germline V gene. CDR3 nucleotides: TGTGCCAGCAGTTTATTGGGACAGGGGGTAGCACAGCCCCAGCATTTT. This encodes CASSLLGQGVAQPQHF.